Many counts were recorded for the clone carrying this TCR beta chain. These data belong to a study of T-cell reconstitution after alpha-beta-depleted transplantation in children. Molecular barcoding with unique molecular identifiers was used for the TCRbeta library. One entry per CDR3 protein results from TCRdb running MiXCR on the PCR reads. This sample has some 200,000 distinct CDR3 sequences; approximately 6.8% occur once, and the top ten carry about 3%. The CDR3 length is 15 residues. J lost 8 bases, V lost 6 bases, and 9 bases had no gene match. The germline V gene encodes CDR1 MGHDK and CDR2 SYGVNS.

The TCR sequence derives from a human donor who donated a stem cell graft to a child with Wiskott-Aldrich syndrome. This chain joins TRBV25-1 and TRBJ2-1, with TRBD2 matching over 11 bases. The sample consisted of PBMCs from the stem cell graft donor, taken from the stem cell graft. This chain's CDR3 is CASRHTSGRGHEQFF. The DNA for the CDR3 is TGTGCCAGCAGGCATACTAGCGGGAGAGGACATGAGCAGTTCTTC.